These 9 T cell receptor beta chains were all obtained from the same sample, sequenced in a study of breast tumors, draining lymph nodes, adjacent tissues. TCRdb processed the multiplex PCR reads anew with MiXCR; each CDR3 protein has one entry. This sample yields 15,000 or so distinct CDR3 sequences, of which more than 45% are seen a single time; more than 25% belongs to the top ten. Sequencing was done on a sample of tumor-adjacent breast tissue. These receptors were obtained from a female donor with breast cancer. Some clones in this sample may be carry-over from other donors' samples.

V is TRBV29-1 and J is TRBJ2-7; 9 nucleotides line up with TRBD2. The CDR3 covers 16 residues. Germline V gene lookup returns CDR1 SQVTM and CDR2 ANQGSEA. The ends lost 3 bases at V and 2 bases at J; junction bases unmatched: 11. In nucleotides, the CDR3 is TGCAGCGTTGAGGGTGTTAGCGGGAGAGCAACCTACGAGCAGTACTTC. Translating gives CSVEGVSGRATYEQYF.

Relative to its sample, this clonotype is medium-sized. The V and J genes are TRBV9 and TRBJ2-2, with 7 bases identical to TRBD2. The germline V gene encodes CDR1 SGDLS and CDR2 YYNGEE. The CDR3 has 16 amino acids. The ends lost 4 bases at V and 7 bases at J; junction bases unmatched: 13. CDR3 loop: CASSSVGLVLIGELFF. CDR3 nucleotide sequence: TGTGCCAGCAGCTCCGTAGGACTAGTTTTAATCGGGGAGCTGTTTTTT. The variable domain in full, completed from reference TRBV9 and TRBJ2-2, reads DSGVTQTPKHLITATGQRVTLRCSPRSGDLSVYWYQQSLDQGLQFLIQYYNGEERAKGNILERFSAQQFPDLHSELNLSSLELGDSALYFCASSSVGLVLIGELFFGEGSRLTVL.

This clonotype was detected ten times or more. V gene TRBV30 combines with J gene TRBJ1-5; D possibly corresponds to TRBD1 (6 bases). This CDR3 is 16 amino acids long. CDR1 and CDR2 (germline): GTSNPN, SVGIG (reference sequence). V dropped 4 bases and J dropped 0 bases, with 16 bases sitting between them. For the CDR3, the DNA is TGTGCCTGGAAAGGCGCAGGGGACCTTAGCAATCAGCCCCAGCATTTT. It codes for CAWKGAGDLSNQPQHF.

This clonotype was detected ten times or more. The chain is built from TRBV12-3 or TRBV12-4 and TRBJ1-2; D possibly corresponds to TRBD1 (5 bases). The V gene lost 2 bases and the J gene lost 1 base, with 11 bases spanning the gap. This CDR3 contains 15 residues. The CDR3 nucleotides are TGTGCCAGCAGTTTATTTGCAGGGAGTAACTATGGCTACACCTTC. Translation: CASSLFAGSNYGYTF.

With respect to this clonotype: The junction differs from germline at one of its ends, possibly a read error. The rearrangement uses TRBV9 and TRBJ2-7, with a tentative D call TRBD1 (6 bases). The CDR3 sequence is 17 residues long. CDR1 SGDLS and CDR2 YYNGEE come from the germline V gene. The CDR3 loop is CASSVRLHTGNTGELYF. In nucleotides, the CDR3 is TGTGCCAGCAGCGTACGACTCCACACAGGGAACACCGGGGAGCTGTACTTC.

This clonotype was observed many times. One junction end disagrees with the germline gene, perhaps due to a read error. This sequence joins TRBV7-3 and TRBJ1-2, with 8 bases matching TRBD1. CDR3 size: 15 residues. Germline assignment: CDR1 SGHTA and CDR2 FQGTGA. CDR3 in amino acids: CASSHLDRADYGYPF. In DNA form, the CDR3 reads TGTGCCAGCAGCCACCTGGACAGGGCAGACTATGGCTACCCCTTC.

By sample share, this clonotype is medium-sized. J is TRBJ2-7 and V is TRBV10-1; 10 bases are a match to TRBD1. This CDR3 spans 13 amino acids. Trimming took 7 bases from V and 6 from J; bases not matched to a gene: 6. Germline V gene data show CDR1 as WNHNN and CDR2 as SYGVQD (reference sequence). The CDR3 DNA reads TGCGCCAGCAACCGGGACAGGGGTGGCGAGCAGTACTTC. This gives the protein CASNRDRGGEQYF.

This clonotype has a handful of counts. The genes are TRBV12-3 or TRBV12-4 and TRBJ1-2; TRBD1 aligns across 7 bases. The CDR3 covers 12 residues. J lost 7 bases, V lost 6 bases, and 5 bases had no gene match. CDR3 sequence reads: CASSDRDGGYTF. In DNA form, the CDR3 reads TGTGCCAGCAGCGACAGGGATGGTGGCTACACCTTC.

In this sample, this clonotype turned up many times. The J gene is TRBJ2-2, the V gene TRBV9; D is uncertain. CDR1 and CDR2 (germline): SGDLS, YYNGEE. The germline V and J ends were trimmed by 2 bases and 3 bases, with 8 bases remaining between them. The CDR3 runs to 14 residues. This chain's CDR3 is CASSVGTHTGELFF. In nucleotides, the CDR3 is TGTGCCAGCAGCGTTGGCACCCACACCGGGGAGCTGTTTTTT.